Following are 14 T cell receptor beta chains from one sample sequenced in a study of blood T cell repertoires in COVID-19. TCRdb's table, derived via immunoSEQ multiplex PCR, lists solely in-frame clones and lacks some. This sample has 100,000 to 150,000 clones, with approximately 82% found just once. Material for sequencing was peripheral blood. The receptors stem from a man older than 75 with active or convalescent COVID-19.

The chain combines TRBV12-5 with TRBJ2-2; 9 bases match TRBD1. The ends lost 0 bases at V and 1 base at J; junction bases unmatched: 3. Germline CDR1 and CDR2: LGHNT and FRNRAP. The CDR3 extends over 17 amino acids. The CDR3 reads CASGLVGTGLNTGELFF. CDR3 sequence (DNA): TGTGCTAGTGGTTTGGTCGGGACAGGGTTGAACACCGGGGAGCTGTTTTTT.

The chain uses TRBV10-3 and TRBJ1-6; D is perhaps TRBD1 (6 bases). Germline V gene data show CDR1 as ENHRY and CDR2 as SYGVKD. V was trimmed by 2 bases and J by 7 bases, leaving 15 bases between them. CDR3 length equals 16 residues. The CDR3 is CAISEGPGGANSPLHF. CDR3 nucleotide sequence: TGTGCCATCAGTGAGGGGCCTGGGGGCGCGAATTCACCCCTCCACTTT.

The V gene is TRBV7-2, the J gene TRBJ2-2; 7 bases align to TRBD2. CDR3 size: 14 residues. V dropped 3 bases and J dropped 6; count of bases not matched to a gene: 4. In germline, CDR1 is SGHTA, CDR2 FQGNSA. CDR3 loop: CASSLTAGAGELFF. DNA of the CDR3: TGTGCCAGCAGCTTGACGGCGGGGGCCGGGGAGCTGTTTTTT.

The CDR3 spells CASSLGRGGQWETQYF. The CDR3 region has the DNA TGTGCCAGCAGCTTGGGACGCGGGGGGCAATGGGAGACCCAGTACTTC. This sequence joins TRBV5-4 and TRBJ2-5; TRBD2 aligns across 8 bases. The germline V gene encodes CDR1 SGHNT and CDR2 YYREEE (reference sequence). V shed 0 bases and J 5 bases; nucleotides not matched to a gene: 9. This CDR3 contains 16 residues.

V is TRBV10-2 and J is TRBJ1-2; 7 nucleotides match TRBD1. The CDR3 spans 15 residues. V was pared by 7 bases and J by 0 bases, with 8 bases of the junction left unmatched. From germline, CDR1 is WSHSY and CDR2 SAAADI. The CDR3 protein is CASNPQGVPNYGYTF. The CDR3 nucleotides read TGCGCCAGCAACCCCCAGGGGGTACCTAACTATGGCTACACCTTC.

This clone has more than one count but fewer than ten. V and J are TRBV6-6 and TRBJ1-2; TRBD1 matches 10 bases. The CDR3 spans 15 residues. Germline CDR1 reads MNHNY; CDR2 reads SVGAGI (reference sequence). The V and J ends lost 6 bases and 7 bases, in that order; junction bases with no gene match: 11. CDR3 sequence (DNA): TGTGCCAGCAGCCCGGGACAGGGGTCCCTTGGTGGCTACACCTTC. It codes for CASSPGQGSLGGYTF.

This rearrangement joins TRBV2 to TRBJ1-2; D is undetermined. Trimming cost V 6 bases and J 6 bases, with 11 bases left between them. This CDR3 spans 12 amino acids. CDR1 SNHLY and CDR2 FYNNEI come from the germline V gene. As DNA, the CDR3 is TGTGCCAGCAGGCAGGATTTAAATGGCTACACCTTC. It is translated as CASRQDLNGYTF.

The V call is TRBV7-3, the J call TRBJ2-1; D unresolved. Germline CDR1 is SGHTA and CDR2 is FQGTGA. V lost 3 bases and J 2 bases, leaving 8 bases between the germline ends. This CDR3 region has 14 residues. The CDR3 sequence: CASSFGGTYNEQFF. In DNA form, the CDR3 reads TGTGCCAGCAGCTTTGGCGGAACCTACAATGAGCAGTTCTTC.

In DNA, the CDR3 is TGTGCCAGCAGCTTGCAGGGCCAGGATCCTGGGCGGAGAAACACCATATATTTT. Encoded protein: CASSLQGQDPGRRNTIYF. This chain joins TRBV5-6 and TRBJ1-3, with a tentative D call TRBD1 (5 bases). This CDR3 spans 18 amino acids. CDR1 is SGHDT, CDR2 YYEEEE, per germline. The V end lost 1 base, the J end lost 5 bases, and 22 bases lay between the germline ends.

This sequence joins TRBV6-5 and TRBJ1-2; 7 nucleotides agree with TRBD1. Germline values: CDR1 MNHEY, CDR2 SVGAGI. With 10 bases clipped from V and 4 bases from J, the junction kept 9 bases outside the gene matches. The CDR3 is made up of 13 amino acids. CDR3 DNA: TGTGCCACGCGACAGGGTCGTAGCTATGGCTACACCTTC. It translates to CATRQGRSYGYTF.

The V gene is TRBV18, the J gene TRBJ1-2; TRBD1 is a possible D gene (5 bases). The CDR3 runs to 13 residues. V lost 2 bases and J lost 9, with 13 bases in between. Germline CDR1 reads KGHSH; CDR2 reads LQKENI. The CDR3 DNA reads TGTGCCAGCTCACCAAAGGGGCCAGGGAGCTACACCTTC. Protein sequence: CASSPKGPGSYTF.

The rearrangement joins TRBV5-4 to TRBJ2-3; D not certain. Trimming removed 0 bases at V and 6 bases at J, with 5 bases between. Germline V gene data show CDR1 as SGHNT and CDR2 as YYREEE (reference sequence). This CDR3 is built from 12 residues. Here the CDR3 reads CASSLAGDTQYF. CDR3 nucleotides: TGTGCCAGCAGCTTGGCCGGGGATACGCAGTATTTT.

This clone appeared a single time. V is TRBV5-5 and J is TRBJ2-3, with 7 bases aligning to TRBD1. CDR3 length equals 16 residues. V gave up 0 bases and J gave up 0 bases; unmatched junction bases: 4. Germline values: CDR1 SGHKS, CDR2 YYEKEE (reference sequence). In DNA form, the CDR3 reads TGTGCCAGCAGCTTGGGACAGGGCTATAGCACAGATACGCAGTATTTT. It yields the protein CASSLGQGYSTDTQYF.

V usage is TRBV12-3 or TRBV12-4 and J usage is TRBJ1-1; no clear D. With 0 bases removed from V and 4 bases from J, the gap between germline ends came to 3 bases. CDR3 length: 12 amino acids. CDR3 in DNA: TGTGCCAGCAGTTTAGCGGCCACTGAAGCTTTCTTT. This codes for CASSLAATEAFF.